This passage covers 12 T cell receptor beta chains from one sample sequenced in a study of cytomegalovirus exposure and HLA in healthy donors. Assay used: immunoSEQ multiplex PCR; TCRdb lists only in-frame clones, some missing. This sample yields 110,000 or so clones, of which more than 70% are seen a single time; approximately 1.8% belongs to the top ten. Sequenced: PBMCs. Source of these receptors: a man aged 18 to 35 in good health and CMV-seronegative.

This chain's CDR3 is CASSIVSLYSNQPQHF. As DNA, the CDR3 is TGTGCCAGTAGTATAGTCTCGCTATATAGCAATCAGCCCCAGCATTTT. J is TRBJ1-5 and V is TRBV19; no firm D call. Germline V gene data show CDR1 as LNHDA and CDR2 as SQIVND (reference sequence). CDR3 size: 16 residues. V dropped 1 base and J dropped 0 bases, with 10 bases sitting between them.

This chain links TRBV7-9 with TRBJ2-7; 14 bases are a match to TRBD2. Germline assignment: CDR1 SEHNR and CDR2 FQNEAQ (reference sequence). The CDR3 loop spans 15 amino acids. V shed 2 bases, J shed 6 bases, and the junction held 3 bases outside the gene matches. Written as DNA, the CDR3 is TGTGCCAGCAGCTTAATGGGACTAGCGGGAGTCGAGCAGTACTTC. This sequence encodes CASSLMGLAGVEQYF.

The count of this clone is one. The rearrangement uses TRBV29-1 and TRBJ2-2; 10 nucleotides align to TRBD1. V gave up 6 bases and J gave up 4 bases; unmatched junction bases: 11. The CDR3 totals 16 residues. Germline V gene data show CDR1 as SQVTM and CDR2 as ANQGSEA. The CDR3 protein is CSVQIPGQGRTGELFF. For the CDR3, the DNA is TGCAGCGTACAAATACCGGGACAGGGGCGCACCGGGGAGCTGTTTTTT.

This chain joins TRBV7-9 and TRBJ2-2; TRBD1 matches at 11 bases. Germline V gives CDR1 SEHNR, CDR2 FQNEAQ (reference sequence). The junction had 9 bases not matched to a gene; V was cut back by 5 bases and J by 7 bases. This CDR3 contains 16 residues. The CDR3 here is CASSPGQGAHGGELFF. In DNA, the CDR3 is TGTGCCAGCAGCCCAGGACAGGGGGCGCATGGCGGGGAGCTGTTTTTT.

CDR3 nucleotide sequence: TGTGCCAGCAGTGGAGGTAGACAGGGGGATAGCATTCAGTACTTC. It encodes CASSGGRQGDSIQYF. The J gene is TRBJ2-4, the V gene TRBV6-1; 9 bases are shared with TRBD1. CDR3 length: 15 amino acids. Trimming took 4 bases from V and 9 from J; bases not matched to a gene: 10. Germline values: CDR1 MNHNS, CDR2 SASEGT.

This clone was recorded once. This rearrangement joins TRBV27 to TRBJ1-1; D is ambiguous. V lost 1 base, J lost 4 bases, and 10 bases lay in between. The CDR3 length is 14 residues. Per the germline V gene, CDR1 is MNHEY and CDR2 is SMNVEV (reference sequence). The CDR3 here is CASSLFMAATEAFF. CDR3 nucleotide sequence: TGTGCCAGCAGTTTATTTATGGCGGCCACTGAAGCTTTCTTT.

V is TRBV4-3 and J is TRBJ2-7; 9 bases are a match to TRBD1. The V gene's germline CDR1 is LGHNA and CDR2 YSLEER. J lost 5 bases, V lost 4 bases, and 6 bases had no gene match. The CDR3 has 14 residues. The CDR3 DNA sequence: TGCGCCAGCAGCCGGAGACAGGGGGTTAACGAGCAGTACTTC. The encoded protein is CASSRRQGVNEQYF.

CDR3: CASSSPTGTAHEQYF. The CDR3 coding sequence is TGTGCCAGTAGTTCACCGACCGGGACAGCACACGAGCAGTACTTC. This chain links TRBV19 with TRBJ2-7, with 7 bases matching TRBD1. Germline CDR1 and CDR2: LNHDA and SQIVND (reference sequence). CDR3 length: 15 residues. Trimming cost V 5 bases and J 5 bases; bases outside gene matches: 12.

The chain joins TRBV7-6 to TRBJ1-1; 8 bases fit TRBD1. J was trimmed by 1 base and V by 5 bases; bases with no gene match: 12. Germline CDR1 SGHVS, CDR2 FNYEAQ. The CDR3 has 17 amino acids. The CDR3 is CASSARQGLTSNTEAFF. The CDR3 DNA reads as TGTGCCAGCAGCGCCCGACAGGGGCTGACCTCGAACACTGAAGCTTTCTTT.

The rearrangement joins TRBV20-1 to TRBJ2-7; D uncertain. The length of the CDR3 is 11 residues. Trimming cost V 0 bases and J 10 bases, with 10 bases left between them. Germline assignment: CDR1 DFQATT and CDR2 SNEGSKA (reference sequence). CDR3 bases: TGCAGTGCTAGAGATCAGGCAGTACAGTACTTC. This gives the protein CSARDQAVQYF.

The chain links TRBV27 to TRBJ2-2; 9 nucleotides match TRBD1. The CDR3 is made up of 16 amino acids. J gave up 4 bases and V 6 bases, and 9 bases lay outside the gene matches. Germline V CDR1 and CDR2: MNHEY, SMNVEV (reference sequence). The CDR3 reads CASRTTGGFLTGELFF. The CDR3 DNA sequence: TGTGCCAGCAGAACGACAGGGGGTTTTCTCACCGGGGAGCTGTTTTTT.

The rearrangement links TRBV25-1 to TRBJ1-1, with D perhaps TRBD1 (5 bases). Trimming removed 1 base from V and 8 bases from J, with 11 bases in between. The CDR3 contains 13 residues. Germline V lookup: CDR1 MGHDK, CDR2 SYGVNS. CDR3 nucleotide sequence: TGTGCCAGCAGTGAATTCTTCGGACACGAAGCTTTCTTT. Translated: CASSEFFGHEAFF.